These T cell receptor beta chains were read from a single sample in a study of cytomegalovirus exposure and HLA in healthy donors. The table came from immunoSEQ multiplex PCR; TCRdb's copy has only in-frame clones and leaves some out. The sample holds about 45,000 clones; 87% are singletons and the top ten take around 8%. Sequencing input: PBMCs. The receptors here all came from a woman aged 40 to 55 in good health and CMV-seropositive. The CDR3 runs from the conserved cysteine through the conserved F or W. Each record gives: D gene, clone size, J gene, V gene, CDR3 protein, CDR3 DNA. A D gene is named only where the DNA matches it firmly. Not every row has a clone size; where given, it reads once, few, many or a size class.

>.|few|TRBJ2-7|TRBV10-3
CAISVGSYEQYF
TGTGCCATCAGTGTCGGGTCCTACGAGCAGTACTTC
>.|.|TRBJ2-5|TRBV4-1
CASSQDPTAYKGTQYF
TGCGCCAGCAGCCAAGATCCCACAGCATACAAAGGGACCCAGTACTTC
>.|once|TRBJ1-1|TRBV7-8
CASSLEAARGTEAFF
TGTGCCAGCAGCTTAGAGGCGGCCAGGGGCACTGAAGCTTTCTTT
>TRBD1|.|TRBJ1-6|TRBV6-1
CASSEGQGRGSPLHF
TGTGCCAGCAGTGAAGGACAGGGGCGAGGTTCACCCCTCCACTTT
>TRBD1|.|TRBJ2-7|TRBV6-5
CASGQGPYEQYF
TGTGCCAGCGGACAGGGGCCCTACGAGCAGTACTTC
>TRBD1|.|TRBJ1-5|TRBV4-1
CASSQDVIGQGAKPQHF
TGCGCCAGCAGCCAAGATGTGATTGGACAGGGGGCCAAGCCCCAGCATTTT
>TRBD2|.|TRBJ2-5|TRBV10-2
CASSETPGGETQYF
TGCGCCAGCAGCGAGACACCGGGGGGAGAGACCCAGTACTTC
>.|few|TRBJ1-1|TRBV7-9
CASSDKGAVAFF
TGTGCCAGCAGCGACAAAGGAGCGGTCGCTTTCTTT
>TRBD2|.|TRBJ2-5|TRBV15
CATSRDQGGEETQYF
TGTGCCACCAGCAGAGATCAGGGAGGGGAGGAGACCCAGTACTTC
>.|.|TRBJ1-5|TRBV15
CATSRDPNQPQHF
TGTGCCACCAGCAGAGACCCGAATCAGCCCCAGCATTTT
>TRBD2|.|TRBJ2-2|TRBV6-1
CASTQGGMAGELFF
TGTGCCAGCACCCAGGGAGGGATGGCCGGGGAGCTGTTTTTT
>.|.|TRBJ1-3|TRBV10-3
CAIRDFGNTIYF
TGTGCCATCCGGGATTTTGGAAACACCATATATTTT
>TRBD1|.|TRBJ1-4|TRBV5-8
CASGATGTGLNEKLFF
TGTGCCAGCGGAGCTACTGGGACAGGACTGAATGAAAAACTGTTTTTT
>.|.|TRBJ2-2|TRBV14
CASSSGVNTGELFF
TGTGCCAGCAGCTCGGGGGTGAACACCGGGGAGCTGTTTTTT
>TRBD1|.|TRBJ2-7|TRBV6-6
CASTQGQGNYEQYF
TGTGCCAGCACCCAGGGACAGGGGAATTACGAGCAGTACTTC
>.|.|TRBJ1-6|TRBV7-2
CASSFQGRGSPLHF
TGTGCCAGCAGCTTCCAGGGGAGGGGTTCACCCCTCCACTTT
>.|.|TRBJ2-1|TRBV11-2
CASSLDNPRLDNEQFF
TGTGCCAGCAGCTTAGATAACCCCCGACTGGACAATGAGCAGTTCTTC
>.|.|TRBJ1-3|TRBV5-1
CASSLASGSSGNTIYF
TGCGCCAGCAGCTTGGCTTCCGGTTCCTCTGGAAACACCATATATTTT
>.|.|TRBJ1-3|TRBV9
CASSPGGGASVGNTIYF
TGTGCCAGCAGCCCCGGTGGGGGGGCGTCGGTAGGAAACACCATATATTTT
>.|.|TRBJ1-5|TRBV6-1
CASRGLETVNQPQHF
TGTGCCAGCAGGGGGCTGGAGACAGTCAATCAGCCCCAGCATTTT
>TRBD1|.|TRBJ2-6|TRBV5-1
CASSAGGSSGANVLTF
TGCGCCAGCTCCGCAGGGGGCTCCTCTGGGGCCAACGTCCTGACTTTC
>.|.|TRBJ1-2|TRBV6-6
CASSYSRVSNYGYTF
TGTGCCAGCAGTTACTCCCGGGTCTCAAACTATGGCTACACCTTC
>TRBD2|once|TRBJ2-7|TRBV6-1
CASRASERGTYEQYF
TGTGCCAGCAGAGCTTCCGAGCGGGGGACCTACGAGCAGTACTTC
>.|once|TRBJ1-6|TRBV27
CASSTDYNSPLHF
TGTGCCAGCTCCACAGATTATAATTCACCCCTCCACTTT
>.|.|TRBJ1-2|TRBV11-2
CASSPRTGDGYTF
TGTGCCAGCAGCCCCAGAACGGGGGATGGCTACACCTTC
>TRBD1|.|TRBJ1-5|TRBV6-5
CASSNNRGGNQPQHF
TGTGCCAGCAGTAACAACAGGGGAGGCAATCAGCCCCAGCATTTT
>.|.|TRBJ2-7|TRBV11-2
CASSLVPTSTYEQYF
TGTGCCAGCAGCTTAGTTCCTACCTCGACCTACGAGCAGTACTTC
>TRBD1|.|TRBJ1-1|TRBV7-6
CASTELRGQSEAFF
TGTGCCAGCACCGAACTCAGGGGGCAATCTGAAGCTTTCTTT
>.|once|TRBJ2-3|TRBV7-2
CASSEGGPRADTQYF
TGTGCCAGCAGCGAGGGGGGGCCAAGGGCAGATACGCAGTATTTT
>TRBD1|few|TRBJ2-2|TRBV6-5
CASRSGGPGELFF
TGTGCCAGCAGGTCAGGGGGCCCCGGGGAGCTGTTTTTT
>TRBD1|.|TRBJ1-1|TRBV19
CASRTGEYTEAFF
TGTGCCAGTAGGACAGGGGAATACACTGAAGCTTTCTTT
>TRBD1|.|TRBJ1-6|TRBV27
CASSPGDRPYNSPLHF
TGTGCCAGCAGTCCGGGGGACAGACCATATAATTCACCCCTCCACTTT
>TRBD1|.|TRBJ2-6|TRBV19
CASSTQGQGLDVLTF
TGTGCCAGTAGTACACAGGGGCAGGGGTTGGACGTCCTGACTTTC